This TCR beta chain was recorded in a study of T cells in Graves' hyperthyroidism and ophthalmopathy. Whole-study results and caveats: Ophthalmopathy and stable hyperthyroidism were separated by a 13 V-J model.

This clonotype was detected a few times. Its antigen is still unknown. TCR beta CDR3 regions were amplified from RNA. Primed by the HTBI set, a first-round RT-PCR was run on the TCR CDR3. TCRdb analysed the multiplex PCR reads with MiXCR anew, one entry per CDR3 protein. The data contain roughly 400,000 distinct CDR3 sequences, approximately 25% of them singletons. The CDR3 runs to 15 residues. The ends lost 2 bases at V and 7 bases at J; junction bases unmatched: 6. Patients were aged 18 to 65, had disease duration under 2 months, and had newly diagnosed hyperthyroidism. Diagnoses were established using clinical symptoms, serum thyroxine and TRAb, thyroid ultrasound and orbital computed tomography.

Sequenced input: blood. The V and J genes are TRBV12-3 or TRBV12-4 and TRBJ1-2, with 11 bases fitting TRBD1. This sequence originates from a man aged 45-65 years with Graves' hyperthyroidism. The CDR3 is CASSLRTGGASGYTF. CDR3 nucleotides: TGTGCCAGCAGTTTAAGGACAGGGGGCGCAAGTGGCTACACCTTC.